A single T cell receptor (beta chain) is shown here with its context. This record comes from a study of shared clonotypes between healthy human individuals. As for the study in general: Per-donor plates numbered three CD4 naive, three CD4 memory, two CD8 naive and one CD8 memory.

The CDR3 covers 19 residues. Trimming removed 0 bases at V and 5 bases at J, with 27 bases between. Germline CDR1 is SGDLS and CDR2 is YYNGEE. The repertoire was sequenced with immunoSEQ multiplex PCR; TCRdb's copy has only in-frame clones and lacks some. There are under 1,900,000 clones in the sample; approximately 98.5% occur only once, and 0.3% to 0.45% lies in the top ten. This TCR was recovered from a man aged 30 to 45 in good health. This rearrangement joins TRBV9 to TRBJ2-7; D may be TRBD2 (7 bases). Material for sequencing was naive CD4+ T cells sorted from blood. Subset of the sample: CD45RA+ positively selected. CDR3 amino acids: CASSVAGGYHRENSNEQYF. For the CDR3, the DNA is TGTGCCAGCAGCGTAGCGGGGGGCTACCACAGGGAAAATTCCAACGAGCAGTACTTC.